This T cell receptor beta chain comes out of a study of T cell responses to AZD1222 COVID-19 vaccine. The table came from immunoSEQ multiplex PCR; TCRdb's copy has only in-frame clones and leaves some out. The table includes around 130,000 clones, roughly 94% detected once. V was trimmed by 3 bases and J by 10 bases, leaving 15 bases between them. The CDR3 length is 13 residues. The germline V gene encodes CDR1 MDHEN and CDR2 SYDVKM. With regard to this clone: Its matching antigen is unknown.

General observations from the study: Clonal diversity was possibly underestimated, and the donors were mostly white British, with more females. Unmutated regions of variants are reportedly targeted by nearly half of spike-specific TCRs. There were vaccine-associated CD4 TCRs across spike, dominant at 160-218 and 743-854.

The receptor comes from an adult in good health. The rearrangement links TRBV28 to TRBJ1-1; possible D gene TRBD1, 5 bases. Source: peripheral blood, taken on day 0 of AZD1222 vaccination. CDR3 DNA sequence: TGTGCCAGCAGTTTCAGTGGGGCTTATGGAGCTTTCTTT. It codes for CASSFSGAYGAFF.